This is a list of T cell receptor beta chains from one sample in a study of blood T cells in healthy people across ages. One entry per CDR3 protein results from TCRdb running MiXCR on the 5' RACE reads. The table has 1.5 million to 2 million distinct CDR3 sequences, about two fifths seen once. Sequenced material: blood. These receptors originate from a human donor in good health. Each CDR3 is given with its conserved first and last residue. The D gene is left open where the match is weak. Where a row states a size, it is once, few, many or the class of an expanded clone; other rows omit it.

d_gene	abundance	v_gene	j_gene	CDR3aa	CDR3nt
-	few	TRBV12-3/TRBV12-4	TRBJ1-2	CASSLRQRGYTF	TGTGCCAGCAGTTTAAGGCAACGTGGCTACACCTTC
TRBD2	-	TRBV4-2	TRBJ2-2	CASSQEKGLAGGRHTGELFF	TGTGCCAGCAGCCAAGAGAAAGGACTAGCGGGGGGCCGACACACCGGGGAGCTGTTTTTT
-	-	TRBV6-1	TRBJ1-5	CASSAWAGHNQPQHF	TGTGCCAGCAGTGCTTGGGCAGGCCACAATCAGCCCCAGCATTTT
TRBD1	-	TRBV13	TRBJ1-1	CASSPLRGQGLNTEAFF	TGTGCCAGCAGCCCCCTTAGGGGACAGGGGCTGAACACTGAAGCTTTCTTT
-	few	TRBV7-8	TRBJ2-5	CASSLAATGFQETQYF	TGTGCCAGCAGCTTAGCCGCTACAGGGTTCCAAGAGACCCAGTACTTC
TRBD2	-	TRBV7-8	TRBJ2-1	CASSFERTSLETQFF	TGTGCCAGCAGCTTTGAGCGGACTAGCTTGGAGACCCAGTTCTTC
TRBD1	-	TRBV29-1	TRBJ2-7	CSVKNRDRSDYEQYF	TGCAGCGTCAAGAACCGGGACAGGAGTGACTACGAGCAGTACTTC
TRBD2	-	TRBV7-2	TRBJ2-3	CASSATSGGDTQYF	TGTGCCAGCAGCGCGACTAGCGGGGGGGATACGCAGTATTTT
TRBD2	-	TRBV5-6	TRBJ2-5	CASSLTGGWGTQYF	TGTGCCAGCAGCTTGACGGGGGGATGGGGGACCCAGTACTTC
TRBD1	-	TRBV27	TRBJ1-2	CASSFLDRPPNGYTF	TGCGCCAGCAGCTTCCTGGACAGGCCACCTAATGGCTACACCTTC
-	few	TRBV6-5	TRBJ2-1	CASSYPPWRGPYNEQFF	TGTGCCAGCAGTTACCCGCCGTGGAGGGGGCCCTACAATGAGCAGTTCTTC
TRBD2	few	TRBV7-3	TRBJ2-1	CASSALAGAYNEQFF	TGTGCCAGCAGCGCCTTAGCGGGGGCCTACAATGAGCAGTTCTTC
-	few	TRBV7-9	TRBJ2-6	CASSTDGHNVLTF	TGTGCCAGCAGCACGGACGGCCACAACGTCCTGACTTTC